This entry lists 21 T cell receptor beta chains sequenced from one sample in a study of shared clonotypes between healthy human individuals. Naive CD8 cells, CD45RO-negative and positively selected for CCR7, excluded terminally differentiated effector memory CD45RA+ cells. TCRdb keeps only in-frame clones here, not all; method: immunoSEQ multiplex PCR. Of nearly 2 million clones in the sample, about 95% were seen once. Sequenced: naive CD8+ T cells sorted from blood. The source is a man in his late teens or twenties in good health.

The chain employs TRBV19 and TRBJ2-6; the match to TRBD1 covers 11 bases. The CDR3 consists of 16 residues. With 5 bases clipped from V and 2 bases from J, the junction kept 2 bases outside the gene matches. CDR1 is LNHDA and CDR2 is SQIVND in the germline V gene (reference sequence). The CDR3 DNA sequence: TGTGCCAGTAGTTGGACAGGGGGCGCTGGGGCCAACGTCCTGACTTTC. Translation: CASSWTGGAGANVLTF.

The gene calls are TRBV9 and TRBJ1-4, with D uncertain. The CDR3 has 15 amino acids. Germline V gene sequence: CDR1 SGDLS, CDR2 YYNGEE. The V and J ends lost 0 bases and 0 bases respectively, with 6 bases between them. The CDR3 sequence is CASSVGEATNEKLFF. Written as DNA, the CDR3 is TGTGCCAGCAGCGTAGGGGAGGCAACTAATGAAAAACTGTTTTTT.

CDR3 sequence reads: CASSIWRASANEQFF. The DNA for the CDR3 is TGTGCCAGTAGTATTTGGAGGGCTAGCGCAAATGAGCAGTTCTTC. This chain links TRBV19 with TRBJ2-1; the D gene is possibly TRBD2 (6 bases). V shed 3 bases and J shed 7 bases, with 16 bases lying between them. Per the germline V gene, CDR1 is LNHDA and CDR2 is SQIVND (reference sequence). The CDR3 runs 15 residues.

The V call is TRBV14, the J call TRBJ2-1; 7 bases are shared with TRBD1. V gave up 5 bases and J gave up 0 bases; unmatched junction bases: 1. The germline V gene encodes CDR1 SGHDN and CDR2 FVKESK. The CDR3 extends over 14 amino acids. The CDR3: CASSYRGSYNEQFF. CDR3 DNA: TGTGCCAGCAGCTACAGGGGCTCCTACAATGAGCAGTTCTTC. The entire variable domain, with the rest obtained from reference TRBV14 and TRBJ2-1, is as follows: EAGVTQFPSHSVIEKGQTVTLRCDPISGHDNLYWYRRVMGKEIKFLLHFVKESKQDESGMPNNRFLAERTGGTYSTLKVQPAELEDSGVYFCASSYRGSYNEQFFGPGTRLTVL.

The rearrangement joins TRBV4-3 to TRBJ2-7; TRBD2 matches 7 bases. Trimming at V came to 4 bases and at J to 4 bases, leaving 10 bases not matched to a gene. This CDR3 contains 15 residues. Germline V gene lookup returns CDR1 LGHNA and CDR2 YSLEER. In DNA, the CDR3 is TGCGCCAGCAGCCCTACTAGCGTGTCCTCTTACGAGCAGTACTTC. This encodes CASSPTSVSSYEQYF.

The V and J genes are TRBV2 and TRBJ2-5, with TRBD2 matching 14 bases. The CDR3 totals 15 residues. The junction had 9 bases not matched to a gene; V was cut back by 10 bases and J by 5 bases. In germline, CDR1 is SNHLY, CDR2 FYNNEI. The CDR3: CAKTSWTSGGETQYF. The CDR3 bases are TGTGCCAAAACAAGCTGGACTAGCGGGGGGGAGACCCAGTACTTC.

The J gene is TRBJ2-1, the V gene TRBV4-2; possible D gene TRBD2, 7 bases. CDR1 is LGHNA, CDR2 YNFKEQ, per germline. V shed 0 bases and J shed 4 bases, with 19 bases lying between them. This CDR3 is 18 amino acids long. Written as DNA, the CDR3 is TGTGCCAGCAGCCAAGATTTTAGGGGGGGCTACCCTTACAATGAGCAGTTCTTC. Protein sequence: CASSQDFRGGYPYNEQFF.

This sequence joins TRBV13 and TRBJ2-7, with 8 bases identical to TRBD2. The CDR3 is 14 residues long. Germline-derived CDR1 and CDR2 are PRHDT and FYEKMQ (reference sequence). The trim removed 5 bases at V and 0 bases at J, leaving 3 bases unmatched. CDR3 sequence reads: CASSGGGPSYEQYF. The CDR3 coding sequence is TGTGCCAGCAGCGGCGGGGGGCCCTCCTACGAGCAGTACTTC.

The V call is TRBV6-4, the J call TRBJ2-7; 11 nucleotides agree with TRBD1. The ends lost 10 bases at V and 5 bases at J; junction bases unmatched: 10. Germline V CDR1 and CDR2: MRHNA, SNTAGT. The CDR3 extends over 14 amino acids. CDR3 sequence: CAMTTGQGGNEQYF. The CDR3 DNA reads TGTGCCATGACAACGGGACAGGGGGGAAACGAGCAGTACTTC.

This clone was observed a single time. This chain connects TRBV15 to TRBJ2-3; D is possibly TRBD1 (6 bases). This CDR3 has 13 residues. The V end lost 6 bases, the J end lost 3 bases, and 10 bases lay between the germline ends. Germline values: CDR1 LNHNV, CDR2 YYDKDF (reference sequence). The CDR3 loop reads CATSEDRTDTQYF. CDR3 sequence (DNA): TGTGCCACCAGTGAGGACAGAACAGATACGCAGTATTTT.

The chain recombines TRBV2 with TRBJ2-5, with TRBD2 matching over 11 bases. V gave up 3 bases and J gave up 6 bases; unmatched junction bases: 6. CDR1 is SNHLY and CDR2 is FYNNEI in the germline V gene. The CDR3 has 15 amino acids. The CDR3 region is CASSDSGGARKTQYF. In DNA form, the CDR3 reads TGTGCCAGCAGTGATAGCGGGGGGGCCAGGAAGACCCAGTACTTC.

The V and J genes are TRBV6-1 and TRBJ2-2; no clear D. The germline V and J ends were trimmed by 6 bases and 1 base, with 9 bases remaining between them. CDR3 length: 14 amino acids. The germline CDR1 and CDR2 sequences are MNHNS and SASEGT. The CDR3 DNA is TGTGCCAGCAGCCCCGACCGGAACACCGGGGAGCTGTTTTTT. This gives the protein CASSPDRNTGELFF.

The gene calls are TRBV6-1 and TRBJ2-3; TRBD2 matches at 7 bases. Germline CDR1 reads MNHNS; CDR2 reads SASEGT. V lost 0 bases to trimming and J lost 4 bases; unmatched junction nucleotides: 1. This CDR3 has 14 amino acids. The CDR3 region is CASSEAAGADTQYF. DNA for the CDR3: TGTGCCAGCAGTGAAGCGGCGGGAGCAGATACGCAGTATTTT.

J is TRBJ1-5 and V is TRBV28; D not certain. There are 15 residues in the CDR3. Germline CDR1 MDHEN, CDR2 SYDVKM. V shed 5 bases and J shed 2 bases, with 13 bases lying between them. The CDR3 protein is CASSPLPTGNQPQHF. DNA for the CDR3: TGTGCCAGCAGTCCCCTCCCGACGGGCAATCAGCCCCAGCATTTT.

This clone was found once. Other DNA variants within this sample encode the same CDR3. The chain recombines TRBV11-2 with TRBJ2-7, with 7 positions matching TRBD1. Germline V lookup: CDR1 SGHAT, CDR2 FQNNGV. V was clipped by 5 bases and J by 4 bases; unmatched bases: 5. The CDR3 is 13 amino acids. The CDR3 DNA reads TGTGCCAGCAGCCTCTCGACAGGGTACGAGCAGTACTTC. Translating it yields CASSLSTGYEQYF. Full variable domain (missing parts from reference TRBV11-2 and TRBJ2-7): EAGVAQSPRYKIIEKRQSVAFWCNPISGHATLYWYQQILGQGPKLLIQFQNNGVVDDSQLPKDRFSAERLKGVDSTLKIQPAKLEDSAVYLCASSLSTGYEQYFGPGTRLTVT.

This clone was recorded only once. The CDR3 reads CASSLFAGPYEQYF. The CDR3 coding sequence is TGTGCCAGCAGTTTATTCGCAGGCCCCTACGAGCAGTACTTC. The chain links TRBV27 to TRBJ2-7; no reliable D call. Germline CDR1 MNHEY, CDR2 SMNVEV (reference sequence). This CDR3 contains 14 residues. V lost 1 base, J lost 2 bases, and 9 bases lay in between.

This chain uses TRBV30 with TRBJ1-1, with D perhaps TRBD1 (5 bases). There are 14 residues in the CDR3. The germline V gene encodes CDR1 GTSNPN and CDR2 SVGIG (reference sequence). The V and J ends lost 3 bases and 4 bases respectively, with 15 bases between them. This CDR3 reads CAWSPQGEGTEAFF. The DNA for the CDR3 is TGTGCCTGGAGCCCCCAGGGAGAGGGCACTGAAGCTTTCTTT.

DNA of the CDR3: TGCGCCAGCAGCTTACAGACGGAATCCTACGAGCAGTACTTC. Translated, it gives CASSLQTESYEQYF. V is TRBV5-1 and J is TRBJ2-7, with D uncertain. Germline loops: CDR1 SGHRS, CDR2 YFSETQ. This CDR3 region has 14 residues. Trimming took off 2 bases at V and 1 base at J, with 10 bases between the two ends.

The V and J genes are TRBV25-1 and TRBJ2-1, with TRBD2 matching 10 bases. The CDR3 covers 18 residues. V shed 1 base, J shed 6 bases, and the junction held 12 bases outside the gene matches. The germline V gene has CDR1 MGHDK and CDR2 SYGVNS. CDR3 in DNA: TGTGCCAGCAGTGAATTAGGTGTTACGCTAGCGGGAGTCAATGAGCAGTTCTTC. Encoded protein: CASSELGVTLAGVNEQFF.

The chain carries TRBV7-9 and TRBJ1-4; the D gene is possibly TRBD1 (5 bases). Germline lookup yields CDR1 SEHNR and CDR2 FQNEAQ (reference sequence). V dropped 5 bases and J dropped 5 bases, with 12 bases sitting between them. There are 14 residues in the CDR3. CDR3 sequence: CASSVLGVNEKLFF. DNA for the CDR3: TGTGCCAGCAGCGTTTTAGGGGTAAATGAAAAACTGTTTTTT.

The V call is TRBV7-2, the J call TRBJ2-7; 15 bases are shared with TRBD2. In germline, CDR1 is SGHTA, CDR2 FQGNSA. The CDR3 covers 16 residues. V was pared by 3 bases and J by 3 bases, with 3 bases of the junction left unmatched. CDR3 in amino acids: CASSFGLAGGFYEQYF. CDR3 sequence (DNA): TGTGCCAGCAGCTTCGGACTAGCGGGGGGGTTCTACGAGCAGTACTTC.